The 14 T cell receptor beta chains reported below all come from one sample, sequenced in a study of blood T cell repertoires in COVID-19. Clones were read by immunoSEQ multiplex PCR, and TCRdb kept only the in-frame ones, dropping some. The data show approximately 280,000 clones, with around 89% seen just once and approximately 4.6% held by the top ten. The sample comprised peripheral blood. The receptors here all came from a man aged 35 to 55 with acute or convalescent COVID-19.

V gene TRBV5-1 combines with J gene TRBJ2-3; possible D gene TRBD2, 5 bases. V was cut by 9 bases and J by 1 base, with 15 bases left in between. CDR3 length: 14 amino acids. CDR1 is SGHRS, CDR2 YFSETQ, per germline. The CDR3 DNA is TGCGCCACCGGCAAGGGAGACCGCACAGATACGCAGTATTTT. Amino acid sequence: CATGKGDRTDTQYF.

The V gene is TRBV12-5, the J gene TRBJ2-4, with TRBD2 as a possible D gene (5 bases). CDR1 and CDR2 (germline): LGHNT, FRNRAP. CDR3 length: 17 residues. The V and J ends lost 2 bases and 0 bases respectively, with 14 bases between them. The CDR3 spells CASGLNGLRLAKNIQYF. As DNA, the CDR3 is TGTGCTAGTGGTTTGAACGGACTGCGCCTAGCCAAAAACATTCAGTACTTC.

The genes are TRBV28 and TRBJ1-5; the D is unclear. Germline-derived CDR1 and CDR2 are MDHEN and SYDVKM. The CDR3 has 13 residues. V lost 3 bases to trimming and J lost 4 bases, with 7 bases between them. In DNA form, the CDR3 reads TGTGCCAGCAGTTTCACCAGGAATCAGCCCCAGCATTTT. It yields the protein CASSFTRNQPQHF.

About this clone: The sample has other DNA sequences that encode this CDR3 too. This chain joins TRBV15 and TRBJ1-5; possibly TRBD1 for D (6 bases). The CDR3 length is 15 residues. Trimming cost V 0 bases and J 1 base, with 7 bases left between them. CDR1 LNHNV and CDR2 YYDKDF come from the germline V gene (reference sequence). CDR3 nucleotide sequence: TGTGCCACCAGCAGAGACAGGGGAAGCAATCAGCCCCAGCATTTT. Translated, it gives CATSRDRGSNQPQHF.

The V call is TRBV2, the J call TRBJ1-2; D unclear. CDR3 length: 13 amino acids. CDR1 and CDR2 from the germline V gene are SNHLY and FYNNEI. V was shortened by 4 bases and J by 6 bases, with 12 bases between the two germline ends. CDR3 DNA sequence: TGTGCCAGCAGTGGGCTAGGGAGCAATGGCTACACCTTC. Translated: CASSGLGSNGYTF.

This chain connects TRBV12-3 or TRBV12-4 to TRBJ1-5, with unresolved D. CDR3 size: 13 residues. Trimming removed 5 bases at V and 0 bases at J, with 5 bases between. Here the CDR3 DNA reads TGTGCCAGCAGTGTGAGTAGCAATCAGCCCCAGCATTTT. Protein product: CASSVSSNQPQHF.

The chain carries TRBV9 and TRBJ2-5, with D perhaps TRBD1 (5 bases). The CDR3 has 14 residues. Looked up from germline, CDR1 is SGDLS and CDR2 is YYNGEE. V was trimmed by 2 bases and J by 2 bases, leaving 10 bases between them. Here the CDR3 DNA reads TGTGCCAGCAGCGTCAATCCAGGGCAAGAGACCCAGTACTTC. Translated: CASSVNPGQETQYF.

The J gene is TRBJ2-3, the V gene TRBV11-3; 9 bases fit TRBD2. The CDR3 runs to 16 residues. Germline values: CDR1 SGHNT, CDR2 YENEEA. J lost 2 bases, V lost 5 bases, and 8 bases had no gene match. CDR3 nucleotides: TGTGCCAGCAGCGTGGGGCTAGCGGGGAACACAGATACGCAGTATTTT. Protein sequence: CASSVGLAGNTDTQYF.

The rearrangement joins TRBV5-1 to TRBJ2-1; 7 nucleotides agree with TRBD2. With 5 bases clipped from V and 0 bases from J, the junction kept 5 bases outside the gene matches. CDR1 is SGHRS and CDR2 is YFSETQ in the germline V gene. The CDR3 consists of 15 residues. The CDR3 loop reads CASRSGANSYNEQFF. The CDR3 DNA reads TGCGCCAGCAGGAGCGGGGCTAACTCCTACAATGAGCAGTTCTTC.

V and J are TRBV11-2 and TRBJ2-5; 10 bases map to TRBD1. CDR3 size: 18 residues. J lost 5 bases, V lost 1 base, and 13 bases had no gene match. Germline V gene sequence: CDR1 SGHAT, CDR2 FQNNGV. The CDR3 spells CASSLGSGQGGLMETQYF. CDR3 nucleotide sequence: TGTGCCAGCAGCTTAGGATCAGGACAGGGGGGATTAATGGAGACCCAGTACTTC.

V usage is TRBV3-1 (or the pseudogene TRBV3-2) and J usage is TRBJ2-3; tentative D call: TRBD1 (6 bases). Trimming removed 1 base from V and 6 bases from J, with 11 bases in between. Germline lookup yields CDR1 LGHDT and CDR2 YNNKEL (reference sequence). This CDR3 has 14 amino acids. The CDR3 sequence is CASSQGGGEDTQYF. The CDR3 DNA reads as TGTGCCAGCAGCCAAGGTGGGGGCGAGGATACGCAGTATTTT.

The chain combines TRBV2 with TRBJ2-2; D remains ambiguous. The CDR3 has 14 amino acids. V lost 5 bases and J 3 bases, leaving 10 bases between the germline ends. Germline CDR1 and CDR2: SNHLY and FYNNEI. The CDR3 sequence: CASSPYLDTGELFF. The DNA of the CDR3 is TGTGCCAGCAGTCCCTACCTTGACACCGGGGAGCTGTTTTTT. Variable domain in full (rest from reference TRBV2 and TRBJ2-2): EPEVTQTPSHQVTQMGQEVILRCVPISNHLYFYWYRQILGQKVEFLVSFYNNEISEKSEIFDDQFSVERPDGSNFTLKIRSTKLEDSAMYFCASSPYLDTGELFFGEGSRLTVL.

CDR3 nucleotides: TGTGCCAGCTCACCGGGGACAGGGAGGAACACTGAAGCTTTCTTT. It yields the protein CASSPGTGRNTEAFF. The rearrangement uses TRBV18 and TRBJ1-1, with TRBD1 matching over 9 bases. The CDR3 runs 15 residues. Per germline, CDR1 KGHSH and CDR2 LQKENI. Losses at the gene ends were 3 bases for V and 1 base for J; bases not matched to a gene: 3.

This chain connects TRBV24-1 to TRBJ1-1; 7 bases are a match to TRBD1. This CDR3 has 17 residues. Trimming removed 8 bases from V and 3 bases from J; junction bases left unmatched: 17. Germline lookup yields CDR1 KGHDR and CDR2 SFDVKD. This CDR3 is CATNLRDSPKKDTEAFF. CDR3 nucleotide sequence: TGTGCCACCAACCTACGGGACAGCCCAAAGAAGGACACTGAAGCTTTCTTT.